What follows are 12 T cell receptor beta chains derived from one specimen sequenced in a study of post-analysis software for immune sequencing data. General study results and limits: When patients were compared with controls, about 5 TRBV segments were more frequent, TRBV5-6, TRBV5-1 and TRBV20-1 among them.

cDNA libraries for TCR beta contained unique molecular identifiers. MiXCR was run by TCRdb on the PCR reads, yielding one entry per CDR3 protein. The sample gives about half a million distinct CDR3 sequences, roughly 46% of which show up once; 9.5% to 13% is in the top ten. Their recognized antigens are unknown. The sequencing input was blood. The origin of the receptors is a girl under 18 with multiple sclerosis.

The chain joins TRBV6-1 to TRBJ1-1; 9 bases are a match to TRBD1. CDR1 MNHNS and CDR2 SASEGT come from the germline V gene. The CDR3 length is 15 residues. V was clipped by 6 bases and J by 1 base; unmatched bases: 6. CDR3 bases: TGTGCCAGCAGCGCGGCGACAGGGGGGAACACTGAAGCTTTCTTT. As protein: CASSAATGGNTEAFF.

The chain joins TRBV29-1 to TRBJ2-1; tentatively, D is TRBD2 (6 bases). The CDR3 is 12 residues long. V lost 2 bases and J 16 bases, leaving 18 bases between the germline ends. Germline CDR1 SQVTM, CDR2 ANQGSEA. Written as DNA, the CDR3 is TGCAGCGTTGAATTGGACGGAGGGAAGCTCTTCTTC. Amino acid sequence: CSVELDGGKLFF.

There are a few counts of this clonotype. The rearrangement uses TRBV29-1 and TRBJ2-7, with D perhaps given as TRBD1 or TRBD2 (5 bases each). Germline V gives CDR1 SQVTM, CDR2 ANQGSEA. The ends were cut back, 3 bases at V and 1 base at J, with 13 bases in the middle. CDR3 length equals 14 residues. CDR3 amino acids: CSVEDGTASYEQYF. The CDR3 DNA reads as TGCAGCGTTGAGGACGGGACGGCGTCCTACGAGCAGTACTTC.

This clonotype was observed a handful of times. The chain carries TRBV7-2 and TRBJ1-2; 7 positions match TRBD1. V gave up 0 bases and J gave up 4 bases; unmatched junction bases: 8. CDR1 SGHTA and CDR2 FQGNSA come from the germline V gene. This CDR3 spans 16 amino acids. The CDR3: CASSLASRGGPYGYTF. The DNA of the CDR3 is TGTGCCAGCAGCTTAGCAAGCAGGGGGGGACCCTATGGCTACACCTTC.

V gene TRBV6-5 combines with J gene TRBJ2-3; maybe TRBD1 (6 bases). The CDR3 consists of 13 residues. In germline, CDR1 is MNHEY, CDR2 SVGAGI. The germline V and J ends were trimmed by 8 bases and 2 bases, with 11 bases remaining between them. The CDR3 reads CASWDTSTDTQYF. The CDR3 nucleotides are TGTGCCAGCTGGGACACTTCCACAGATACGCAGTATTTT.

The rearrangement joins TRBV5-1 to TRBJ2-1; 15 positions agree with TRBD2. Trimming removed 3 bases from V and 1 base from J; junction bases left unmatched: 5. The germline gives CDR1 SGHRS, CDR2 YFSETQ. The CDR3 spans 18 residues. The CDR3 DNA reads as TGCGCCAGCAGCTCCCAAGGGACTAGCGGGAGGTCCTACAATGAGCAGTTCTTC. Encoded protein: CASSSQGTSGRSYNEQFF.

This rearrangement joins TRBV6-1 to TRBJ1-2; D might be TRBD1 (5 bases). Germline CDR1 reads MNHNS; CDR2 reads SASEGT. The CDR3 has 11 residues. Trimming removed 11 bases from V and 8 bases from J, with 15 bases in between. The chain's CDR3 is CAASWDWGYTF. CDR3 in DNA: TGTGCCGCCTCCTGGGACTGGGGCTACACCTTC.

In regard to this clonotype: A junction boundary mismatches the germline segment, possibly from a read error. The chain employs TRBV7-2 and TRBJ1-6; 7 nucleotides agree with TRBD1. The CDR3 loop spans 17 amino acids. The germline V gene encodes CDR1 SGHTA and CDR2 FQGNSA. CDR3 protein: CVSSPTPGGPYNSPPHF. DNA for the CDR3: TGTGTCAGCAGCCCCACTCCAGGGGGTCCCTATAATTCACCCCCCCACTTT.

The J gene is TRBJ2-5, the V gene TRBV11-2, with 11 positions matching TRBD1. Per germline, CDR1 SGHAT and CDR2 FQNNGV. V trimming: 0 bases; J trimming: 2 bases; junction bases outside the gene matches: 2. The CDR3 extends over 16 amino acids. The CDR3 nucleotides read TGTGCCAGCAGCTTAGAAGGGACAGGGGGTCAAGAGACCCAGTACTTC. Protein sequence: CASSLEGTGGQETQYF. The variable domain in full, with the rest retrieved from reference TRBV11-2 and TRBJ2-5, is EAGVAQSPRYKIIEKRQSVAFWCNPISGHATLYWYQQILGQGPKLLIQFQNNGVVDDSQLPKDRFSAERLKGVDSTLKIQPAKLEDSAVYLCASSLEGTGGQETQYFGPGTRLLVL.

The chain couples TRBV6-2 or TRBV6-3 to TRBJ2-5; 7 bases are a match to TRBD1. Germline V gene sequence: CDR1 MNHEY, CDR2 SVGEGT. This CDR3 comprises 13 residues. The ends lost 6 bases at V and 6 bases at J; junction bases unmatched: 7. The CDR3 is CASRSRGIKTQYF. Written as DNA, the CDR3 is TGTGCCAGCAGATCCAGGGGGATAAAGACCCAGTACTTC.

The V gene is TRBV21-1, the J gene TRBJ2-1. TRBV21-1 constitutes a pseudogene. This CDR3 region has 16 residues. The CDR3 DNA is TGTGCCAGCAGCAGTCCAAGCTGCGGCTCCTACAATGAGCAGTTCTTC. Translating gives CASSSPSCGSYNEQFF.

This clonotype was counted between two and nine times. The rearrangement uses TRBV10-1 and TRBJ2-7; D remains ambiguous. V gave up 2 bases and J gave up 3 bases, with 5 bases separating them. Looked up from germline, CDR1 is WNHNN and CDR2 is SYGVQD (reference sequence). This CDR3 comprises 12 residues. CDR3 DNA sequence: TGCGCCAGCAGTGAGAACGGCTACGAGCAGTACTTC. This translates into CASSENGYEQYF.